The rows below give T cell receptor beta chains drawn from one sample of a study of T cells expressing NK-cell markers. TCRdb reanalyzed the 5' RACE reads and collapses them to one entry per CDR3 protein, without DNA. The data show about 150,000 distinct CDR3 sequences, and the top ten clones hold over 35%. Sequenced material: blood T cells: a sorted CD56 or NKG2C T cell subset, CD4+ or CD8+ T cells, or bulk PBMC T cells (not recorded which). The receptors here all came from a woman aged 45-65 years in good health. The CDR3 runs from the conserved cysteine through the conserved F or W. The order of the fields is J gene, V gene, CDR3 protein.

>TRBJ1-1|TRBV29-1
CSVEAKSGTVNTEAFF
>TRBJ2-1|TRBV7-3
CASSLMGGEVYEQFF
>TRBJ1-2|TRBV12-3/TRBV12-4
CASSGETGRTDYGYTF
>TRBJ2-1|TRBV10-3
CAIRGGAYNEQFF
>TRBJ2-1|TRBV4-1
CASSHRTGGNEQFF
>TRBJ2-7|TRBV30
CAWIGGEDGSSYEQYF
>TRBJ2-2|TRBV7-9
CASSLGPAGTELFF
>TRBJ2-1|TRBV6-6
CASSYREQEGRDEQFF
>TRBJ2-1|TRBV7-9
CASSSHQGLAGPWGEQFF
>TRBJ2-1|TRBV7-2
CASSHPPTGYNEQFF
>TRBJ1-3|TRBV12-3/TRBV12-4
CASSVGEGAGNTIYF
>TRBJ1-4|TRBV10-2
CASSESGFNEKLFF
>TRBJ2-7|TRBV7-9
CASSFPGGRHEQYF
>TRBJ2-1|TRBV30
CAWTGYSSYNEQFF
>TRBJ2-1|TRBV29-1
CSVVATPGPRNEQFF
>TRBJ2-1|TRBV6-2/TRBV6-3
CASSYSGGQYNEQFF
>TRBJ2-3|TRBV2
CASSEDNHFLYF
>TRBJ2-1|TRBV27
CASSLVDSYNEQFF
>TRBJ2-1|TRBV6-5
CASSYSQVGEQFF
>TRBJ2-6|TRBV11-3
CASSLAPGSSGANVLTF
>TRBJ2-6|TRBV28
CASTPLPTSGANVLTF
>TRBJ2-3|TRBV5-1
CASSPMDSDTDTQYF
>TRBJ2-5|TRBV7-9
CASSLKTAETQYF
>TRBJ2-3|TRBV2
CASSVGQGSRGRTDTQYF
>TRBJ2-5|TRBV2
CASSEGLAGGETQYF
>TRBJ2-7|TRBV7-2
CASSPTLIGTPAYEQYF
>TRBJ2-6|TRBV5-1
CASKGGASGANVLTF
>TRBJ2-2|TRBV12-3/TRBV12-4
CASSSRGGGDTGELFF
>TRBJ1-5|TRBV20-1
CSAPGAVDQPQHF
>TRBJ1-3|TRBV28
CASSFEAERNTIYF
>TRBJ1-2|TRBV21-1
CASSKVTNYGYTF
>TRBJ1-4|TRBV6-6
CASSYSLTAPNTPNEKLFF
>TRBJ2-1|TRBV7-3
CASSPGRGNEQFF
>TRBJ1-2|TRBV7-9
CASSLYHYRKRGYTF
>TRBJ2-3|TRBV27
CASSGTYTSTDTQYF
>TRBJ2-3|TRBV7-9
CASSPRDILRDTQYF
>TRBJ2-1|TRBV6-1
CASSGGDSLYNEQFF
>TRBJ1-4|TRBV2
CASRKGAAEKLFF
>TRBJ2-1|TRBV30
CAWSSQGPEQFF
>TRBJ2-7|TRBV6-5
CASSYRTSGIAYEQYF
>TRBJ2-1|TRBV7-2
CASSLLSGANNEQFF
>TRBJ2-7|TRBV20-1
CSAKLIRTDEQYF
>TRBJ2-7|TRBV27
CASSLVVAGEQYF
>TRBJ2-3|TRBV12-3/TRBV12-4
CASFGAGGTVFRDTQYF
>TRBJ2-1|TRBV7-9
CASSSGTGLLNEQFF
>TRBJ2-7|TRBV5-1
CASSWTGGVGYEQYF
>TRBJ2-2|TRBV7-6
CASKVGSTGELFF
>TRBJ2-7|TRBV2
CASRGQGHEQYF
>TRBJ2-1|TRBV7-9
CASSPRQGTNNEQFF
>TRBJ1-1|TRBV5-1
CASSLLAPGHPNTEAFF
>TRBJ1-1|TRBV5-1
CASSSRQGMNTEAFF
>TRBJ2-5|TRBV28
CASGVGTSWGTQYF
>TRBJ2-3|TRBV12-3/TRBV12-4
CASSLGPGLTTDTQYF
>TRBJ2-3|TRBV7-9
CASRGDRGSTDTQYF
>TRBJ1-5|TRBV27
CASSLSQGSSNQPQHF